This TCR beta chain was identified in a study of Ad26.COV2.S vaccination and SARS-CoV-2 variants. Study in general: Intramuscular Ad26.COV2.S at 5x10^10 or 1x10^11 viral particles.

CDR3 length: 15 amino acids. Germline V lookup: CDR1 MNHEY, CDR2 SMNVEV (reference sequence). The V and J ends lost 3 bases and 2 bases respectively, with 14 bases between them. As for treatment: some 19 received Ad26.COV2.S at low or high dose, single or two shots; a few received placebo; per-sample allocation not given. Sampling was performed 63 days after the first vaccine or placebo injection. Sequenced by immunoSEQ multiplex PCR; TCRdb stores in-frame clones only, minus some. The table includes about 450,000 clones, 89% detected once. The J gene is TRBJ2-7, the V gene TRBV27; TRBD2 might be the D (5 bases). The receptor was isolated from a person between 18 and 59 years old who received the Ad26.COV2.S COVID-19 vaccine or a placebo. The specimen comprised peripheral blood, sampled in a trial of Ad26.COV2.S vaccine versus placebo. The CDR3 spells CASSLGPGRAYEQYV. CDR3 bases: TGTGCCAGCAGTTTGGGTCCTGGGCGGGCCTACGAGCAGTACGTC.